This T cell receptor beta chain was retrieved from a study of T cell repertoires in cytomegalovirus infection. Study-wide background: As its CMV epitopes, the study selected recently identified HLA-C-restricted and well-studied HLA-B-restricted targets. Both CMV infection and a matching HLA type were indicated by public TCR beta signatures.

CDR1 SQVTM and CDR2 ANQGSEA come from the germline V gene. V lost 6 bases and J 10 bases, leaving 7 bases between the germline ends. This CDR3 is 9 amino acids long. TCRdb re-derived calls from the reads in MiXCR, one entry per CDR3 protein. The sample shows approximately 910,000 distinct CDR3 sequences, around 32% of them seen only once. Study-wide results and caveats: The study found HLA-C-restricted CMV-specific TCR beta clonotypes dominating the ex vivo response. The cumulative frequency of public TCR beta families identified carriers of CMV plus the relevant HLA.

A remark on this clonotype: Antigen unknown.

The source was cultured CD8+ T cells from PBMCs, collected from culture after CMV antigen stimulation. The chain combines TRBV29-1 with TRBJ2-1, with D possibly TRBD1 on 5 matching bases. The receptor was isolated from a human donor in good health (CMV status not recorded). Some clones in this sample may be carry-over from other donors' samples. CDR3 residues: CSVPGEQFF. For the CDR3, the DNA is TGCAGCGTACCAGGGGAGCAGTTCTTC.